Shown below are 7 T cell receptor beta chains from a single sample sequenced in a study of cytomegalovirus exposure and HLA in healthy donors. The table came from immunoSEQ multiplex PCR; TCRdb's copy has only in-frame clones and leaves some out. Here the sample spans 200,000 to 300,000 clones, 75% to 90% being singletons. Material: PBMCs. These receptors all stem from a woman under 40 in good health and CMV-seropositive.

The rearrangement links TRBV7-9 to TRBJ2-7; TRBD2 matches 10 bases. The CDR3 covers 15 residues. From germline, CDR1 is SEHNR and CDR2 FQNEAQ (reference sequence). V dropped 4 bases and J dropped 3; count of bases not matched to a gene: 6. The DNA of the CDR3 is TGTGCCAGCAGCTCGCATGGGACTAGCGTCTACGAGCAGTACTTC. Amino acids: CASSSHGTSVYEQYF.

The chain is built from TRBV27 and TRBJ2-5; 10 positions agree with TRBD2. Trimming took 6 bases from V and 7 from J; bases not matched to a gene: 11. Germline CDR1 is MNHEY and CDR2 is SMNVEV (reference sequence). This CDR3 is built from 15 residues. The CDR3 here is CASRRDTSGKWTQYF. Written as DNA, the CDR3 is TGTGCCAGCAGGCGGGATACTAGCGGGAAATGGACCCAGTACTTC.

This chain links TRBV28 with TRBJ2-7, with 13 positions matching TRBD2. Per germline, CDR1 MDHEN and CDR2 SYDVKM. Losses at the gene ends were 6 bases for V and 3 bases for J; bases not matched to a gene: 8. The CDR3 runs to 16 residues. This CDR3 reads CASSQRGLAGYYEQYF. CDR3 sequence (DNA): TGTGCCAGCAGCCAGAGGGGACTAGCGGGATACTACGAGCAGTACTTC.

The V call is TRBV19, the J call TRBJ2-7, with TRBD1 matching 8 bases. Looked up from germline, CDR1 is LNHDA and CDR2 is SQIVND (reference sequence). With 3 bases clipped from V and 3 bases from J, the junction kept 7 bases outside the gene matches. The CDR3 contains 15 residues. CDR3 DNA sequence: TGTGCCAGTAGTATGGCAGGGGGCTCCGGCTACGAGCAGTACTTC. Protein product: CASSMAGGSGYEQYF.

This clone was counted once. The chain couples TRBV5-1 to TRBJ1-5; D call uncertain. This CDR3 is built from 15 residues. The germline V and J ends were trimmed by 4 bases and 7 bases, with 18 bases remaining between them. Germline loops: CDR1 SGHRS, CDR2 YFSETQ. The CDR3 region has the DNA TGCGCCAGCAGCCTCGAAGGAGCGTTTGGGCAGCCCCAGCATTTT. Translated, it gives CASSLEGAFGQPQHF.

DNA for the CDR3: TGTGCCAGCAGCTTAGATCCAGCGGGGTCCTCCTACGAGCAGTACTTC. As protein: CASSLDPAGSSYEQYF. The chain carries TRBV11-2 and TRBJ2-7, with TRBD2 matching 7 bases. CDR3 size: 16 residues. V dropped 0 bases and J dropped 0; count of bases not matched to a gene: 5. CDR1 is SGHAT and CDR2 is FQNNGV in the germline V gene. The full variable domain, completed using reference TRBV11-2 and TRBJ2-7, is EAGVAQSPRYKIIEKRQSVAFWCNPISGHATLYWYQQILGQGPKLLIQFQNNGVVDDSQLPKDRFSAERLKGVDSTLKIQPAKLEDSAVYLCASSLDPAGSSYEQYFGPGTRLTVT.

The chain links TRBV5-1 to TRBJ1-5, with D maybe TRBD1 (5 bases). V dropped 2 bases and J dropped 5 bases, with 14 bases sitting between them. CDR1 is SGHRS and CDR2 is YFSETQ in the germline V gene. The CDR3 extends over 15 amino acids. The CDR3 nucleotides are TGCGCCAGCAGCTTCGATGGGGGGTCGGATCAGCCCCAGCATTTT. This codes for CASSFDGGSDQPQHF.